These T cell receptor beta chains were read from a single sample in a study of cytomegalovirus exposure and HLA in healthy donors. TCRdb keeps only in-frame clones here, not all; method: immunoSEQ multiplex PCR. The table records 200,000 to 300,000 clones, roughly 81% of them present only once. The specimen sequenced was PBMCs. The source is a woman in her forties in good health and CMV-seropositive. Each CDR3 is given with its conserved first and last residue. Each record gives: D gene, clone size, J gene, V gene, CDR3 protein, CDR3 DNA. A D gene is named only where the DNA matches it firmly. A row's size may be missing; if present it is once, few, many or a size class.

TRBD1,NA,TRBJ1-1,TRBV11-3,CASSQGAVNTEAFF,TGTGCCAGCAGTCAGGGGGCCGTGAACACTGAAGCTTTCTTT
TRBD1,NA,TRBJ2-7,TRBV5-1,CASSAVEGAVSYEQYF,TGCGCCAGCAGCGCCGTCGAGGGGGCGGTGTCCTACGAGCAGTACTTC
NA,NA,TRBJ2-2,TRBV5-5,CASSVGGQRGPGELFF,TGTGCCAGCAGCGTAGGGGGCCAACGGGGGCCCGGGGAGCTGTTTTTT
TRBD1,NA,TRBJ1-2,TRBV10-3,CAISAQRDSSNYGYTF,TGTGCCATCAGTGCCCAGAGGGACAGTTCTAACTATGGCTACACCTTC
TRBD1,NA,TRBJ2-2,TRBV28,CASSLVDRATGELFF,TGTGCCAGCAGTTTGGTGGACAGGGCAACCGGGGAGCTGTTTTTT
TRBD2,NA,TRBJ2-5,TRBV28,CASSPTMGGQETQYF,TGTGCCAGCAGTCCTACAATGGGAGGGCAAGAGACCCAGTACTTC
NA,NA,TRBJ1-5,TRBV19,CASSYGTGNHQPQHF,TGTGCCAGTAGTTACGGCACAGGGAACCATCAGCCCCAGCATTTT
TRBD1,many,TRBJ2-1,TRBV2,CASSVRQGVGNEQFF,TGTGCCAGCAGTGTTCGACAGGGCGTAGGCAATGAGCAGTTCTTC
NA,NA,TRBJ2-7,TRBV11-2,CASSSRRAGYEQYF,TGTGCCAGCAGCTCCCGCAGGGCAGGGTACGAGCAGTACTTC
TRBD1,NA,TRBJ2-2,TRBV6-5,CASRGGQGNTGELFF,TGTGCCAGCAGGGGGGGACAGGGTAACACCGGGGAGCTGTTTTTT
TRBD1,few,TRBJ2-3,TRBV7-3,CASSLTSGTGLTDTQYF,TGTGCCAGCAGCTTAACGTCCGGGACAGGGCTCACAGATACGCAGTATTTT
TRBD2,NA,TRBJ2-7,TRBV27,CASSLTSGIVQYF,TGTGCCAGCAGTTTAACTAGCGGGATCGTGCAGTACTTC
TRBD2,once,TRBJ2-3,TRBV5-1,CASSSGLAASTDTQYF,TGCGCCAGCAGCTCAGGACTAGCGGCTAGCACAGATACGCAGTATTTT
NA,NA,TRBJ2-7,TRBV28,CASSLREQHYEQYF,TGTGCCAGCAGTTTACGGGAACAGCATTACGAGCAGTACTTC
TRBD1,NA,TRBJ1-6,TRBV6-5,CASSQGQARSPLHF,TGTGCCAGCAGTCAGGGACAGGCCCGTTCACCCCTCCACTTT
NA,NA,TRBJ2-7,TRBV7-2,CASSLESVGQSYEQYF,TGTGCCAGCAGCTTAGAATCCGTAGGACAAAGTTACGAGCAGTACTTC
TRBD2,NA,TRBJ2-1,TRBV19,CASSIETSGYNEQFF,TGTGCCAGTAGTATAGAGACTAGCGGGTACAATGAGCAGTTCTTC
TRBD1,NA,TRBJ2-3,TRBV7-6,CASSFQTGLGTDTQYF,TGTGCCAGCAGCTTCCAGACAGGGCTGGGCACAGATACGCAGTATTTT
TRBD2,NA,TRBJ2-7,TRBV7-2,CASSLGGSGRAYEQYF,TGTGCCAGCAGCCTAGGGGGGAGCGGGAGGGCCTACGAGCAGTACTTC
NA,NA,TRBJ2-3,TRBV29-1,CSVAAWTSTDTQYF,TGCAGCGTTGCGGCTTGGACTAGCACAGATACGCAGTATTTT
NA,NA,TRBJ1-2,TRBV7-2,CASRRDLGYTF,TGTGCCAGCAGACGGGATCTGGGCTACACCTTC
NA,NA,TRBJ1-2,TRBV15,CATSRGIGEEYGYTF,TGTGCCACCAGCAGAGGGATCGGGGAGGAATATGGCTACACCTTC
TRBD1,NA,TRBJ1-5,TRBV30,CAWSPDRGYQPQHF,TGTGCCTGGAGTCCGGACAGGGGATATCAGCCCCAGCATTTT
NA,NA,TRBJ1-5,TRBV28,CASSQRGYYSNQPQHF,TGTGCCAGCAGCCAACGAGGGTACTATAGCAATCAGCCCCAGCATTTT
TRBD1,NA,TRBJ2-7,TRBV7-2,CASSFGTVYEQYF,TGTGCCAGCAGCTTCGGGACAGTTTACGAGCAGTACTTC
TRBD2,NA,TRBJ2-7,TRBV6-6,CASSQPGLAHREQYF,TGTGCCAGCAGTCAACCGGGACTAGCTCACCGGGAGCAGTACTTC
TRBD2,NA,TRBJ2-1,TRBV18,CASSLVAGANNEQFF,TGTGCCAGCTCACTAGTCGCGGGAGCGAACAATGAGCAGTTCTTC
TRBD2,NA,TRBJ2-7,TRBV29-1,CSVGGGSGYEQYF,TGCAGCGTTGGGGGGGGTTCGGGCTACGAGCAGTACTTC
TRBD1,NA,TRBJ2-7,TRBV7-2,CASSRGTGGYEQYF,TGTGCCAGCAGCCGTGGGACAGGGGGCTACGAGCAGTACTTC
NA,NA,TRBJ1-1,TRBV27,CASSSPWGESGTEAFF,TGTGCCAGCAGTTCGCCGTGGGGGGAATCGGGCACTGAAGCTTTCTTT
NA,once,TRBJ2-2,TRBV30,CAWSTLEVTGELFF,TGTGCCTGGAGTACCCTAGAGGTCACCGGGGAGCTGTTTTTT
NA,NA,TRBJ2-1,TRBV19,CASSNEASSYNEQFF,TGTGCCAGTAGTAACGAGGCGTCCTCCTACAATGAGCAGTTCTTC